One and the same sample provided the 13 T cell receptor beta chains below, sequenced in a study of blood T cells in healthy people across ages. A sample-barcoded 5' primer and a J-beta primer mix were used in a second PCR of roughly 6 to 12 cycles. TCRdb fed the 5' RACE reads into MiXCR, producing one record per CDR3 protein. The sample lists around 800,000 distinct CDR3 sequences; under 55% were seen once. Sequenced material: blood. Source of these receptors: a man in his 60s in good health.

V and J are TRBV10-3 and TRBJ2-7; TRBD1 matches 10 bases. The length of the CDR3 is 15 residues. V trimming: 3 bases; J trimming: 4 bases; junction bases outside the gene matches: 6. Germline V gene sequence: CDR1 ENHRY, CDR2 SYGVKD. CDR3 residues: CAISEGTGDGYEQYF. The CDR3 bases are TGTGCCATCAGTGAAGGGACAGGGGATGGGTACGAGCAGTACTTC.

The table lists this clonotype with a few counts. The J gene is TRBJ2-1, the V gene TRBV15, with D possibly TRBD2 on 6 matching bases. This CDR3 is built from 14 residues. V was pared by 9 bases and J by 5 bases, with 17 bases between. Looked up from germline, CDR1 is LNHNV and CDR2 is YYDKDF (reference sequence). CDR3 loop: CATNRDSGNNEQFF. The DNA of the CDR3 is TGTGCCACGAACCGGGACTCCGGCAACAATGAGCAGTTCTTC.

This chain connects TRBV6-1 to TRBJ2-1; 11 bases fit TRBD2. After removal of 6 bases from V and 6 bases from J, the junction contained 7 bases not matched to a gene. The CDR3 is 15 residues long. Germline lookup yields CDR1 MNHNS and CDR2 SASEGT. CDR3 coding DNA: TGTGCCAGCAGCCGGGGACTAGCGGCCCGCAATGAGCAGTTCTTC. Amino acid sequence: CASSRGLAARNEQFF.

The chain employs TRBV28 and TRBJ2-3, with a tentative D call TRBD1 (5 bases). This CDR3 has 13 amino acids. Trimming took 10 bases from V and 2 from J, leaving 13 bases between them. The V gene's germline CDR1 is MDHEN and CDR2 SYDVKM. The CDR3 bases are TGTGCCACCCTGGACATCGCCACAGATACGCAGTATTTT. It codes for CATLDIATDTQYF.

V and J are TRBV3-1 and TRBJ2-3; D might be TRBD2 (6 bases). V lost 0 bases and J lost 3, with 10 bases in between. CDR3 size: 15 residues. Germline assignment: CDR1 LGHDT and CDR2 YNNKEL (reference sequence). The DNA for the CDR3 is TGTGCCAGCAGCCAAGACCCTAGCGTGACAGATACGCAGTATTTT. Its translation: CASSQDPSVTDTQYF.

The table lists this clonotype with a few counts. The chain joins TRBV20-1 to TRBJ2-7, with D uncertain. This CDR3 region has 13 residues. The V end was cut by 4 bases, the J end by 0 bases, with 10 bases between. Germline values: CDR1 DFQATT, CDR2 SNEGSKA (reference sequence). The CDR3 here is CSAKGPSSYEQYF. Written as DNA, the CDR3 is TGCAGTGCTAAGGGCCCGAGCTCCTACGAGCAGTACTTC.

The CDR3 sequence is CASATSGDVDTQYF. The CDR3 DNA follows: TGTGCCAGCGCAACTAGCGGGGATGTAGATACGCAGTATTTT. The chain uses TRBV7-9 and TRBJ2-3; 10 bases line up with TRBD2. CDR1 is SEHNR and CDR2 is FQNEAQ in the germline V gene (reference sequence). This CDR3 is 14 amino acids long. Losses at the gene ends were 8 bases for V and 5 bases for J; bases not matched to a gene: 7.

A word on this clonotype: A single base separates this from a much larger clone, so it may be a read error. The CDR3 reads CTSRWWTGSYNEQFF. The CDR3 coding sequence is TGTACCAGCAGATGGTGGACAGGGTCTTACAATGAGCAGTTCTTC. The V gene is TRBV5-6, the J gene TRBJ2-1; the match to TRBD1 covers 8 bases. The CDR3 totals 15 residues. Germline CDR1 and CDR2: SGHDT and YYEEEE.

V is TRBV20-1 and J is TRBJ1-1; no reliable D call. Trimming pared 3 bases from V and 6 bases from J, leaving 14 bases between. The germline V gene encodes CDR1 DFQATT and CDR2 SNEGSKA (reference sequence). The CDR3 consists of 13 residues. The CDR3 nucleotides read TGCAGTGCTAGGAGAGGAGGGAAGGCTGAAGCTTTCTTT. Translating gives CSARRGGKAEAFF.

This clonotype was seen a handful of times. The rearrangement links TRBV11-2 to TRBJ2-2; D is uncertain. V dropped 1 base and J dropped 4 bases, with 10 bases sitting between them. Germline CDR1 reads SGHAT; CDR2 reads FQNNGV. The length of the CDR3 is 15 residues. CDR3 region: CASSLAAAGTGELFF. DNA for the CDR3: TGTGCCAGCAGCTTAGCCGCGGCAGGCACCGGGGAGCTGTTTTTT.

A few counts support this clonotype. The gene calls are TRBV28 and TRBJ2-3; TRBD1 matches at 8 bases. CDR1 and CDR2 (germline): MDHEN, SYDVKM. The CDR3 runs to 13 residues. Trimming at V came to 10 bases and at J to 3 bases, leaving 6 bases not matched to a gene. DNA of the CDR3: TGTGCCACCCACGGACAGGGAACAGATACGCAGTATTTT. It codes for CATHGQGTDTQYF.

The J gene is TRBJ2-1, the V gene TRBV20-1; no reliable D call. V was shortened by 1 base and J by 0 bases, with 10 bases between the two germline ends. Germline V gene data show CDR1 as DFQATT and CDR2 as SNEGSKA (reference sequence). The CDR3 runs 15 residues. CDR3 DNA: TGCAGTGCTAGAGGGCCGGCTAGCTCCTACAATGAGCAGTTCTTC. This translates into CSARGPASSYNEQFF.

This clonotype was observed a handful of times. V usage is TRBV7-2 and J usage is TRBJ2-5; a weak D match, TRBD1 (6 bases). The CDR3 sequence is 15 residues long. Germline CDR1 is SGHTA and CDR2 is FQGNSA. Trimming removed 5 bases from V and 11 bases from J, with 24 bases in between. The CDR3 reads CASSLRGTGYNEQYF. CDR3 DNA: TGTGCCAGCAGCCTTAGGGGCACAGGGTACAATGAGCAGTACTTC.